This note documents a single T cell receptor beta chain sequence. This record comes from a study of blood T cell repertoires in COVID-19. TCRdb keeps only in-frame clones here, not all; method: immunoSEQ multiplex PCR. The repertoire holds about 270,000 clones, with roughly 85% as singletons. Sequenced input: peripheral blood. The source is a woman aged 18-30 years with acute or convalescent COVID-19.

CDR3 nucleotides: TGTGCCAGCAGTGAGACGACTAGCGGGAGTACATACAATGAGCAGTTCTTC. Translating gives CASSETTSGSTYNEQFF. V and J are TRBV2 and TRBJ2-1; 12 bases map to TRBD2. The CDR3 contains 17 residues. Germline V gives CDR1 SNHLY, CDR2 FYNNEI. Trimming took 3 bases from V and 4 from J; bases not matched to a gene: 7.